The rows below give T cell receptor beta chains drawn from one sample of a study of blood T cells in healthy people across ages. TCRdb re-derived calls from the 5' RACE reads in MiXCR, one entry per CDR3 protein. Here the sample spans approximately 780,000 distinct CDR3 sequences, under 30% being singletons. These data also featured in a second study, about T cells of mothers and their children.

Source material: blood. These TCRs come from a boy aged 5-17 years in good health. Each CDR3 is given with its conserved first and last residue. D genes are given only for firm matches. Only part of the rows carry a size: once, few, many, or a class if the clone is expanded.

V gene	clone size	J gene	D gene	CDR3 DNA	CDR3 protein
TRBV6-1	few	TRBJ2-1	NA	TGTGCCAGCAGTCCGCAACTGAACACCGCCTACAATGAGCAGTTCTTC	CASSPQLNTAYNEQFF
TRBV28	many	TRBJ2-3	NA	TGTGCCAGCAGTTTTGGTTCGGATACGCAGTATTTT	CASSFGSDTQYF
TRBV20-1	NA	TRBJ1-2	NA	TGCAGTGCTAGAGTTGGGGGTGGTGGCTACACCTTC	CSARVGGGGYTF
TRBV7-2	few	TRBJ2-2	TRBD2	TGTGCCAGCAGGTTGGGCGGGGGGAACACCGGGGAGCTGTTTTTT	CASRLGGGNTGELFF
TRBV5-1	NA	TRBJ1-6	NA	TGCGCCAGCAGCTTGACAGGGTCCTATAATTCACCCCTCCACTTT	CASSLTGSYNSPLHF
TRBV4-1	few	TRBJ2-1	TRBD1	TGCGCCAGCAGCAGGGGACAGGGGGTTTTCGATGAGCAGTTCTTC	CASSRGQGVFDEQFF
TRBV5-1	NA	TRBJ2-3	NA	TGCGCCAGCAGCTTGGGGCTAGACGCAGATACGCAGTATTTT	CASSLGLDADTQYF
TRBV2	NA	TRBJ2-2	TRBD1	TGTGCCAGCAGCGCAACCGGGACAGGGTACACCGGGGAGCTGTTTTTT	CASSATGTGYTGELFF
TRBV28	NA	TRBJ2-5	TRBD2	TGTGCCAGCAGCATGCTGACTAGCGGGGGAAAAGAGACCCAGTACTTC	CASSMLTSGGKETQYF
TRBV7-9	NA	TRBJ2-7	TRBD2	TGTGCCAGCAGCTTCGTTAGCGGGAGGTTGAACTACGAGCAGTACTTC	CASSFVSGRLNYEQYF
TRBV5-1	many	TRBJ2-3	NA	TGTGCCAGCAGTTTACTCACAGATACGCAGTATTTT	CASSLLTDTQYF
TRBV29-1	once	TRBJ1-3	NA	TGCAGCGTTGGTCAGAGCTCTGGAAACACCATATATTTT	CSVGQSSGNTIYF
TRBV11-2	few	TRBJ2-5	TRBD1	TGTGCCAGCAGCTTAGTGGACAGGGCATTGGAGACCCAGTACTTC	CASSLVDRALETQYF
TRBV9	few	TRBJ1-4	TRBD1	TGTGCCAGCAGCCCCACCGGGACAGTACGCGAAAAACTGTTTTTT	CASSPTGTVREKLFF
TRBV20-1	few	TRBJ2-3	NA	TGCAGTGCTAGAGATGAGAGCAGGTCTAGCACAGATACGCAGTATTTT	CSARDESRSSTDTQYF
TRBV20-1	NA	TRBJ1-5	NA	TGCAGTGGGGGGGTGGGGCGACAGCCCCAGCATTTT	CSGGVGRQPQHF
TRBV3-1	few	TRBJ2-5	TRBD2	TGTGCCAGCAGCCCTCCATGGACTAGCGAAGGGCAAGAGACCCAGTACTTC	CASSPPWTSEGQETQYF
TRBV28	few	TRBJ1-4	NA	TGTGCCAGCAGTTCCGAGAGTGAAAAACTGTTTTTT	CASSSESEKLFF
TRBV20-1	once	TRBJ2-7	NA	TGCAGTGCTAGTTTGGTTTCGACCAGGTACGAGCAGTACTTC	CSASLVSTRYEQYF
TRBV20-1	few	TRBJ1-1	NA	TGCAGTGCTAAAGGCAGGGCGAACACTGAAGCTTTCTTT	CSAKGRANTEAFF
TRBV29-1	NA	TRBJ2-4	TRBD1	TGCAGCGGGGGGACAGTCCAAAACATTCAGTACTTC	CSGGTVQNIQYF
TRBV29-1	few	TRBJ2-7	NA	TGCAGCGTTGAAGACCGGGGGACAAACTACGAGCAGTACTTC	CSVEDRGTNYEQYF
TRBV20-1	NA	TRBJ2-5	NA	TGCAGTGCTAGAGACCGCTTACGGGGGTCGGAGACCCAATACTTC	CSARDRLRGSETQYF
TRBV2	few	TRBJ2-3	TRBD2	TGTGCCAGCAGGCTCTTAGCGGGGGGGGAAGATACGCAGTATTTT	CASRLLAGGEDTQYF
TRBV3-1	NA	TRBJ1-1	NA	TGTGCCAGCAGCCAAGAAGTGGGGTATGGTTGGGCTGAAGCTTTCTTT	CASSQEVGYGWAEAFF
TRBV7-8	NA	TRBJ2-7	NA	TGTGCCAGCAGCTTAGTGGCTAGATTATTCTACGAGCAGTACTTC	CASSLVARLFYEQYF
TRBV20-1	few	TRBJ2-1	TRBD2	TGCAGTGCTACCTATAGTGGGGGGGTTAGGAATGAGCAGTTCTTC	CSATYSGGVRNEQFF
TRBV13	NA	TRBJ2-7	TRBD2	TGTGCCAGCAGCCTTACGACTAGCGGGGGATCGTACGAGCAGTACTTC	CASSLTTSGGSYEQYF
TRBV30	NA	TRBJ1-2	NA	TGTGCCTGGCTCTTCCCTTACAACTATGGCTACACCTTC	CAWLFPYNYGYTF
TRBV12-3/TRBV12-4	few	TRBJ2-1	TRBD2	TGTGCCAGCAGATTAGCGGGGGGGAACAATGAGCAGTTCTTC	CASRLAGGNNEQFF
TRBV12-3/TRBV12-4	few	TRBJ2-1	NA	TGTGCCAGCACCCGGACAGTCTACAATGAGCAGTTCTTC	CASTRTVYNEQFF
TRBV27	once	TRBJ2-7	NA	TGTGCCAGCAGTTTGGTTGCCGTACGCTCCTACGAGCAGTACTTC	CASSLVAVRSYEQYF
TRBV30	NA	TRBJ2-7	TRBD1	TGTGCCTGGAGTGTAAGAGGGACAGGGGAGACCTACGAGCAGTACTTC	CAWSVRGTGETYEQYF